The 30 T cell receptor beta chains below come from one sample, sequenced in a study of blood T cell repertoires in COVID-19. TCRdb's copy holds only in-frame clones and misses some; the assay was immunoSEQ multiplex PCR. Of approximately 210,000 clones in the sample, around 86% were seen once. Sequenced: peripheral blood. The receptors were gathered from a man aged 25 to 40 who had recovered from COVID-19.

This clone was counted a few times. The chain combines TRBV10-1 with TRBJ1-1; D call uncertain. The CDR3 has 12 amino acids. CDR1 and CDR2 (germline): WNHNN, SYGVQD (reference sequence). Deletions cut 0 bases from V and 5 bases from J, with 4 bases between. Here the CDR3 reads CASSESETEAFF. The CDR3 region has the DNA TGCGCCAGCAGTGAGTCGGAGACTGAAGCTTTCTTT.

The sample holds one count of this clone. The genes are TRBV5-1 and TRBJ2-5; D is perhaps TRBD1 (6 bases). The CDR3 loop spans 15 amino acids. Per germline, CDR1 SGHRS and CDR2 YFSETQ. V was clipped by 3 bases and J by 5 bases, with 17 bases between them. CDR3 sequence: CASSYHREVAETQYF. The CDR3 DNA sequence: TGCGCCAGCAGCTATCACAGGGAAGTGGCGGAGACCCAGTACTTC.

The chain combines TRBV1 with TRBJ2-5; the D call of TRBD2 is as the table states it, not checked on the DNA. TRBV1 is a pseudogene. The CDR3 has 14 residues. The CDR3 region has the DNA TGCACCAGCAGCCAGCGGGGGGGTTGTGAGACCCAGTACTTC. Translating it yields CTSSQRGGCETQYF.

V and J are TRBV6-5 and TRBJ1-1; D remains unclear. V was clipped by 0 bases and J by 0 bases, with 11 bases between them. Germline V gene lookup returns CDR1 MNHEY and CDR2 SVGAGI. The CDR3 has 16 amino acids. The CDR3 sequence is CASSYSSGVVNTEAFF. The CDR3 DNA reads as TGTGCCAGCAGTTACTCCTCCGGAGTGGTGAACACTGAAGCTTTCTTT.

V gene TRBV4-3 combines with J gene TRBJ1-1; no firm D call. Trimming removed 3 bases from V and 0 bases from J, with 11 bases in between. The CDR3 has 15 amino acids. Per germline, CDR1 LGHNA and CDR2 YSLEER. The CDR3 spells CASSQWPAMNTEAFF. The CDR3 DNA reads TGCGCCAGCAGCCAGTGGCCAGCGATGAACACTGAAGCTTTCTTT.

This rearrangement joins TRBV18 to TRBJ2-7, with D possibly matching TRBD2 (5 bases). Between the trimmed V and J ends, which lost 0 bases and 5 bases, there was a span of 14 bases. The CDR3 runs 15 residues. Germline V gene lookup returns CDR1 KGHSH and CDR2 LQKENI. CDR3 DNA: TGTGCCAGCTCACCACCTATAATAGGGAGCAACGAGCAGTACTTC. This codes for CASSPPIIGSNEQYF.

This clone was counted between two and nine times. This chain uses TRBV19 with TRBJ1-2; weak D call: TRBD1 (6 bases). CDR3 length: 12 residues. V was pared by 7 bases and J by 5 bases, with 11 bases between. The germline gives CDR1 LNHDA, CDR2 SQIVND (reference sequence). The CDR3 is CASMDRAYGYTF. The CDR3 bases are TGTGCCAGTATGGACAGAGCATATGGCTACACCTTC.

This sequence joins TRBV6-5 and TRBJ1-1; tentatively, D is TRBD1 (5 bases). V was shortened by 0 bases and J by 4 bases, with 12 bases between the two germline ends. The CDR3 is 15 residues long. The germline V gene has CDR1 MNHEY and CDR2 SVGAGI. The CDR3 loop is CASSYSIGVGTEAFF. For the CDR3, the DNA is TGTGCCAGCAGTTACTCGATAGGGGTGGGCACTGAAGCTTTCTTT.

The V and J genes are TRBV30 and TRBJ1-2; weak D call: TRBD1 (6 bases). V lost 3 bases and J 7 bases, leaving 15 bases between the germline ends. CDR3 size: 13 residues. Germline V CDR1 and CDR2: GTSNPN, SVGIG (reference sequence). CDR3 amino acids: CAWSLKVGAGYTF. The CDR3, as DNA: TGTGCCTGGAGCCTAAAGGTGGGGGCTGGCTACACCTTC.

The chain combines TRBV5-1 with TRBJ1-2, with D possibly TRBD1 on 6 matching bases. The CDR3 spans 18 residues. Trimming removed 4 bases from V and 3 bases from J, with 25 bases in between. Germline loops: CDR1 SGHRS, CDR2 YFSETQ. CDR3 nucleotide sequence: TGCGCCAGCAGCCGCCAGGGACCGGACAGCTATATAGACTATGGCTACACCTTC. This translates into CASSRQGPDSYIDYGYTF. The variable domain in full, completed from reference TRBV5-1 and TRBJ1-2, reads KAGVTQTPRYLIKTRGQQVTLSCSPISGHRSVSWYQQTPGQGLQFLFEYFSETQRNKGNFPGRFSGRQFSNSRSEMNVSTLELGDSALYLCASSRQGPDSYIDYGYTFGSGTRLTVV.

The genes are TRBV10-2 and TRBJ1-6; 7 nucleotides align to TRBD1. Germline CDR1 and CDR2: WSHSY and SAAADI. The CDR3 has 17 amino acids. J lost 7 bases, V lost 3 bases, and 12 bases had no gene match. The CDR3 DNA reads TGCGCCAGCAGTGAACGTAACAGACAGGGCCGAAATTCACCCCTCCACTTT. It codes for CASSERNRQGRNSPLHF.

The chain uses TRBV15 and TRBJ1-6, with a tentative D call TRBD1 (6 bases). CDR1 is LNHNV, CDR2 YYDKDF, per germline (reference sequence). Deletions cut 0 bases from V and 1 base from J, with 13 bases between. The CDR3 is 18 residues long. Written as DNA, the CDR3 is TGTGCCACCAGCAGAGATTTTCCAGGGGTATCCTATAATTCACCCCTCCACTTT. The encoded protein is CATSRDFPGVSYNSPLHF.

This clone has only one observation. The rearrangement uses TRBV28 and TRBJ2-7; no reliable D call. The CDR3 has 15 residues. V lost 5 bases and J 3 bases, leaving 17 bases between the germline ends. CDR1 is MDHEN and CDR2 is SYDVKM in the germline V gene. CDR3 amino acids: CASSPQVHIIYEQYF. The CDR3 DNA sequence: TGTGCCAGCAGTCCTCAGGTCCATATAATCTACGAGCAGTACTTC.

This chain uses TRBV29-1 with TRBJ2-7; 8 positions match TRBD1. The germline gives CDR1 SQVTM, CDR2 ANQGSEA. Losses at the gene ends were 6 bases for V and 5 bases for J; bases not matched to a gene: 9. This CDR3 is 13 amino acids long. The CDR3 reads CSVTLRGRNEQYF. Written as DNA, the CDR3 is TGCAGCGTCACCCTCAGGGGGCGGAACGAGCAGTACTTC.

The CDR3 bases are TGTGCCAGTAGACAACCAGGATTGCTATACAATGAGCAGTTCTTC. Translating it yields CASRQPGLLYNEQFF. V and J are TRBV19 and TRBJ2-1; D uncertain. Germline-derived CDR1 and CDR2 are LNHDA and SQIVND (reference sequence). The CDR3 has 15 residues. Trimming pared 6 bases from V and 4 bases from J, leaving 16 bases between.

J is TRBJ1-2 and V is TRBV7-8, with TRBD1 matching 7 bases. The CDR3 is made up of 14 amino acids. From germline, CDR1 is SGHVS and CDR2 FQNEAQ. The V segment lost 0 bases and the J segment 8 bases; nucleotides outside the gene matches: 6. CDR3 bases: TGTGCCAGCAGCTTAGCTTGGGGACAGCGGGGCTACACCTTC. Translated: CASSLAWGQRGYTF.

The chain carries TRBV5-1 and TRBJ2-7; maybe TRBD1 (6 bases). From germline, CDR1 is SGHRS and CDR2 YFSETQ. CDR3 length: 13 residues. V was cut by 4 bases and J by 9 bases, with 17 bases left in between. Written as DNA, the CDR3 is TGCGCCAGCAGCACCCGGGACAACGCAGGGCAGTACTTC. Residues: CASSTRDNAGQYF.

The CDR3, as DNA: TGTGCCAGCAGTACCGGGACTAGCTCTTCAAATGAGCAGTTCTTC. This encodes CASSTGTSSSNEQFF. The J gene is TRBJ2-1, the V gene TRBV11-2, with TRBD2 matching over 9 bases. This CDR3 spans 15 amino acids. Germline V gene lookup returns CDR1 SGHAT and CDR2 FQNNGV. Trimming removed 6 bases from V and 7 bases from J; junction bases left unmatched: 10.

This chain uses TRBV7-2 with TRBJ2-3, with no clear D. The germline gives CDR1 SGHTA, CDR2 FQGNSA. CDR3 length: 14 amino acids. V dropped 4 bases and J dropped 3 bases, with 11 bases sitting between them. CDR3: CASSSYLETDTQYF. For the CDR3, the DNA is TGTGCCAGCAGCTCCTACTTAGAAACAGATACGCAGTATTTT.

This chain uses TRBV29-1 with TRBJ2-2; 9 positions agree with TRBD2. The junction had 5 bases not matched to a gene; V was cut back by 4 bases and J by 5 bases. The CDR3 has 14 amino acids. Germline CDR1 and CDR2: SQVTM and ANQGSEA. The CDR3 sequence is CSVGLAGSTGELFF. CDR3 nucleotides: TGCAGCGTTGGGCTAGCGGGGAGTACCGGGGAGCTGTTTTTT.

In this sample, this clone turned up a few times. The chain carries TRBV7-9 and TRBJ1-5; maybe TRBD1 (6 bases). Per germline, CDR1 SEHNR and CDR2 FQNEAQ (reference sequence). The V end lost 6 bases, the J end lost 7 bases, and 13 bases lay between the germline ends. This CDR3 spans 13 amino acids. This CDR3 is CASSQGMGQPQHF. In DNA, the CDR3 is TGTGCCAGCAGTCAGGGGATGGGGCAGCCCCAGCATTTT.

V is TRBV28 and J is TRBJ2-1; 8 positions match TRBD2. This CDR3 comprises 15 residues. CDR1 and CDR2 (germline): MDHEN, SYDVKM. V trimming: 6 bases; J trimming: 7 bases; junction bases outside the gene matches: 11. The CDR3 region has the DNA TGTGCCAGCAGGAACCCTCGGGGGGGGGCAAATGAGCAGTTCTTC. Its protein is CASRNPRGGANEQFF.

This chain joins TRBV10-2 and TRBJ2-3; no firm D call. V gave up 3 bases and J gave up 2 bases, with 6 bases separating them. CDR1 is WSHSY, CDR2 SAAADI, per germline. This CDR3 is built from 13 residues. DNA for the CDR3: TGCGCCAGCAGTGATACTGTCACAGATACGCAGTATTTT. This gives the protein CASSDTVTDTQYF.

The chain is built from TRBV7-2 and TRBJ1-2; D ambiguous. The CDR3 covers 15 residues. Germline assignment: CDR1 SGHTA and CDR2 FQGNSA. V was clipped by 5 bases and J by 6 bases, with 19 bases between them. The CDR3 loop reads CASSPYRGGNNGYTF. In nucleotides, the CDR3 is TGTGCCAGCAGCCCCTACCGTGGAGGGAACAATGGCTACACCTTC.

This clone showed up just a few times. The CDR3 here is CASSELAGSYNEQFF. In nucleotides, the CDR3 is TGTGCCAGCAGTGAACTAGCGGGCTCCTACAATGAGCAGTTCTTC. The chain couples TRBV6-1 to TRBJ2-1; TRBD2 matches 8 bases. There are 15 residues in the CDR3. CDR1 is MNHNS and CDR2 is SASEGT in the germline V gene. The V and J ends lost 2 bases and 0 bases, in that order; junction bases with no gene match: 0.

The rearrangement links TRBV9 to TRBJ2-3, with 9 bases lining up with TRBD2. The CDR3 has 16 amino acids. After removal of 1 base from V and 2 bases from J, the junction contained 5 bases not matched to a gene. The V gene's germline CDR1 is SGDLS and CDR2 YYNGEE. The CDR3 DNA sequence: TGTGCCAGCAGCGTAAGCGGGGGGTGGAACACAGATACGCAGTATTTT. It is translated as CASSVSGGWNTDTQYF.

The V and J genes are TRBV10-1 and TRBJ2-3, with a possible D match to TRBD2 (7 bases). Trimming removed 3 bases at V and 3 bases at J, with 22 bases between. This CDR3 comprises 18 residues. The germline gives CDR1 WNHNN, CDR2 SYGVQD (reference sequence). The CDR3 DNA reads TGCGCCAGCAGTGATGCCCAGGTGGAGGGGGGGATTACAGATACGCAGTATTTT. Translated, it gives CASSDAQVEGGITDTQYF.

The chain uses TRBV6-2 or TRBV6-3 and TRBJ1-2; no clear D. Germline V gene data show CDR1 as MNHEY and CDR2 as SVGEGT. V was pared by 5 bases and J by 8 bases, with 12 bases between. This CDR3 has 12 residues. CDR3 region: CASSGPSRGYTF. The CDR3 DNA is TGTGCCAGCAGTGGCCCGTCGAGGGGCTACACCTTC.

This chain uses TRBV5-4 with TRBJ2-3; the match to TRBD2 covers 11 bases. Germline values: CDR1 SGHNT, CDR2 YYREEE (reference sequence). This CDR3 is built from 15 residues. The V and J ends lost 3 bases and 7 bases, in that order; junction bases with no gene match: 7. CDR3 bases: TGTGCCAGCAGCTCCCCGACTAGCGGGGTATATACGCAGTATTTT. Its translation is CASSSPTSGVYTQYF.

The chain joins TRBV19 to TRBJ2-3, with TRBD2 matching 11 bases. Germline V gene sequence: CDR1 LNHDA, CDR2 SQIVND (reference sequence). The trim removed 7 bases at V and 6 bases at J, leaving 12 bases unmatched. The CDR3 sequence is 16 residues long. The DNA of the CDR3 is TGTGCCAGTAAGGTCCTAGCGGGGGGTTCTGGGGATACGCAGTATTTT. Its translation is CASKVLAGGSGDTQYF.